This TCR beta chain was recorded in a study of shared clonotypes between healthy human individuals. Approximately 100 million PBMCs per unsorted sample were used for genomic DNA. Clones were sequenced by immunoSEQ multiplex PCR, and TCRdb holds only the in-frame ones, with some missing. The sample lists about 480,000 clones, over 60% occurring once. Germline values: CDR1 ENHRY, CDR2 SYGVKD. This CDR3 comprises 12 residues. The ends lost 4 bases at V and 3 bases at J; junction bases unmatched: 0. Sequencing input: PBMCs. The TCR was taken from a middle-aged woman in good health. Some clones in this sample may be carry-over from other donors' samples. V is TRBV10-3 and J is TRBJ2-7; 7 bases agree with TRBD1. Written as DNA, the CDR3 is TGTGCCATCAGTGGGACAGGCTACGAGCAGTACTTC. Amino acids: CAISGTGYEQYF.